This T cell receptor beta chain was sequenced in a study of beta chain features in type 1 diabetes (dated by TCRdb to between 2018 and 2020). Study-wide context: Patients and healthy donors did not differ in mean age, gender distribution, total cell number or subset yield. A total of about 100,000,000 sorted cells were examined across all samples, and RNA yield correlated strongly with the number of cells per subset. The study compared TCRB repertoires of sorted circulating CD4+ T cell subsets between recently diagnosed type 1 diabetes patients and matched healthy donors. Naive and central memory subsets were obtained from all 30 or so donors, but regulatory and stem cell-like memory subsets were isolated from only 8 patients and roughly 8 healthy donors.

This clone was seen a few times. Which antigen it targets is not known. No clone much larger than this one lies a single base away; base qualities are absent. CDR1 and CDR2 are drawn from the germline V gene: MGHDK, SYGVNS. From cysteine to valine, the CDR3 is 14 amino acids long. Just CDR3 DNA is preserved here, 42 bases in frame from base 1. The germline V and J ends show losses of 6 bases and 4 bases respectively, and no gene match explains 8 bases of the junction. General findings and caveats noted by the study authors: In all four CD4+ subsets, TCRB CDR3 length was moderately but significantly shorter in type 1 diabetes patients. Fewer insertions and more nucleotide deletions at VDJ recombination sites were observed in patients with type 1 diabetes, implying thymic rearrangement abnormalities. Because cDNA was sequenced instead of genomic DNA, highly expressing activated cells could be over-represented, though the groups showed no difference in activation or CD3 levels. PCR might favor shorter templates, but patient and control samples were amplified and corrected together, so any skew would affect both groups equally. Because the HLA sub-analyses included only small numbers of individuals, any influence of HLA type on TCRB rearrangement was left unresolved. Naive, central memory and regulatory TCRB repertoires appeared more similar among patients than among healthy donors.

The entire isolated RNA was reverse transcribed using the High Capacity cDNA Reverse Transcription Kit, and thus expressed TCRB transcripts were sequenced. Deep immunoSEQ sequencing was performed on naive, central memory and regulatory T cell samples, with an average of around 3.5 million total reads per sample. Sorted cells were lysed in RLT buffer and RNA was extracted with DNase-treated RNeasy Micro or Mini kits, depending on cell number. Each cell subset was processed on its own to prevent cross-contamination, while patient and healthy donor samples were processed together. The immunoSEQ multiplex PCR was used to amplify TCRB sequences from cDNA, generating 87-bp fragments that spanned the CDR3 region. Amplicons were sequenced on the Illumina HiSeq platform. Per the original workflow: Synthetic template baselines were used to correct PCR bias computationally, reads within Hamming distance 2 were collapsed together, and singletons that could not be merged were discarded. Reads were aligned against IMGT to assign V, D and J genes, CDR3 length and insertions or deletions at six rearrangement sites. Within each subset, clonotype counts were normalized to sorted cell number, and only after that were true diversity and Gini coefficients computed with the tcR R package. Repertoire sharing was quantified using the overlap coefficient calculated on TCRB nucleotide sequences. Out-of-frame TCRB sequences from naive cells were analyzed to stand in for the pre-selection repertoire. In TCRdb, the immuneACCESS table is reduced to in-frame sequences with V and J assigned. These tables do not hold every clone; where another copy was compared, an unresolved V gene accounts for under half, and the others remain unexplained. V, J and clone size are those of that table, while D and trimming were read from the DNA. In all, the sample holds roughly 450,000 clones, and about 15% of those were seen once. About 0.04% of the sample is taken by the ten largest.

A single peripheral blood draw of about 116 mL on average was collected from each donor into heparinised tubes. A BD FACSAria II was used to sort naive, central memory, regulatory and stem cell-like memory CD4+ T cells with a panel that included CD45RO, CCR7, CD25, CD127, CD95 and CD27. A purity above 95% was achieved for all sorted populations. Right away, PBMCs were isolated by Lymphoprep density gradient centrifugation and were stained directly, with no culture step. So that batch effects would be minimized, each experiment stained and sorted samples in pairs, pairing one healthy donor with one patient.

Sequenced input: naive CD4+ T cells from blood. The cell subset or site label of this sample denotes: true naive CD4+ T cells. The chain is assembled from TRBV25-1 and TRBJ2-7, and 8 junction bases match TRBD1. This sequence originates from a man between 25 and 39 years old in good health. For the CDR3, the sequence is CASRAGTGVYEQYV. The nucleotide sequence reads TGTGCCAGCAGAGCCGGGACAGGAGTTTACGAGCAGTACGTC.